This section outlines one T cell receptor (beta chain) sequence together with its context. Via MiXCR, TCRdb re-called the RACE reads, giving one row per CDR3 protein. Among 100,000 or so distinct CDR3 sequences listed, about 10% were seen once. This specimen comes from a study of human T cells and chemical hapten exposure. Study as a whole: Patches that contained 0.01% DPC were applied to the upper back and read at 6 days. Enrolled patients were predominantly female and had alopecia areata, totalis or universalis.

Time point in this sample: patch test 2, 6 weeks after DPC sensitization. Treatment given: therapeutic diphenylcyclopropenone sensitization with weekly scalp DPC. Blood draws preceded each patch test application. This CDR3 has 15 amino acids. Per germline, CDR1 SGHRS and CDR2 YFSETQ. V shed 4 bases and J 5 bases; nucleotides not matched to a gene: 3. Sequences were derived from whole blood, sampled in connection with sensitization to the hapten diphenylcyclopropenone (DPC). The receptor comes from a man between 35 and 55 years old with alopecia areata. Some clones in this sample may be carry-over from other donors' samples. V is TRBV5-1 and J is TRBJ2-3; the match to TRBD2 covers 14 bases. CDR3 in amino acids: CASSGTSGSVDTQYF. In DNA, the CDR3 is TGCGCCAGCAGCGGGACTAGCGGGAGTGTAGATACGCAGTATTTT.